This T cell receptor (beta chain) is drawn from a study of neurological immune-mediated disorders. Notes on the study in general: The greatest degree of TCR clonal expansion was observed in HTLV-1-associated myelopathy, with the lowest in multiple sclerosis, below that of healthy controls. A possible signature was seen in one related-CDR3 cluster, into which phylogenetic grouping placed the repertoires of 18 of 34 multiple sclerosis patients. The absence of shared CDR3 amino acid sequences among expanded clones across subjects suggests private repertoires in all groups.

Over 180 million TCR-beta sequences, together covering 15-18 subjects, were produced by every individual sequencing run that was carried out. Each CDR3 protein is one row after TCRdb ran MiXCR on the 5' RACE reads. Of 45,000 to 60,000 distinct CDR3 sequences listed, about 2.5% were seen once; the top ten hold around 3%. The CDR3 is 16 amino acids. Germline-derived CDR1 and CDR2 are SGDLS and YYNGEE. V shed 0 bases and J shed 3 bases, with 10 bases lying between them. In its sample, this clonotype was seen many times. Its matching antigen is unknown. The chain couples TRBV9 to TRBJ1-6, with D unclear. The sample taken for sequencing was PBMCs. The receptor comes from a middle-aged man with multiple sclerosis. The CDR3 nucleotides read TGTGCCAGCAGCGTAGGGACTGGAAACTATAATTCACCCCTCCACTTT. It is translated as CASSVGTGNYNSPLHF.